The rows below give T cell receptor beta chains drawn from one sample of a study of blood T cell repertoires in COVID-19. Data came from immunoSEQ multiplex PCR; TCRdb stores just in-frame clones and leaves some out. The top ten clones hold roughly 3.9% of a sample with some 110,000 clones, 80% to 85% of them seen once. Sample: PBMCs or T cells enriched from blood (not recorded which). The receptors come from a woman aged 25 to 39 who had recovered from COVID-19. Each CDR3 is given with its conserved first and last residue. D genes are given only for firm matches. A row's size may be missing; if present it is once, few, many or a size class.

.	TRBV5-5	TRBD1	TRBJ2-7	TGTGCCAGCAGCTTCCCCGGGACAGGCGCCTACGAGCAGTACTTC	CASSFPGTGAYEQYF
.	TRBV4-1	TRBD1	TRBJ1-3	TGCGCCAGCAGCCATAGGGGACAGATTAGCTCTGGAAACACCATATATTTT	CASSHRGQISSGNTIYF
.	TRBV19	.	TRBJ1-1	TGTGCCAGTAGTGTGGACAGTGGCACTGAAGCTTTCTTT	CASSVDSGTEAFF
.	TRBV28	TRBD2	TRBJ2-1	TGTGCCACCTCACTAGCGGGAGATGGGGGTACAAATGAGCAGTTCTTC	CATSLAGDGGTNEQFF
.	TRBV11-3	.	TRBJ2-1	TGTGCCAGCAGCGCCCAGAACTCCTACAATGAGCAGTTCTTC	CASSAQNSYNEQFF
.	TRBV5-1	TRBD2	TRBJ2-7	TGCGCCAGCAGCCTCGGGACTAGCGGGCGCTCCTACGAGCAGTACTTC	CASSLGTSGRSYEQYF
.	TRBV12-3/TRBV12-4	TRBD1	TRBJ1-2	TGTGCCAGCAGACAACAGGGGTACTATGGCTACACCTTC	CASRQQGYYGYTF
.	TRBV5-1	TRBD1	TRBJ1-1	TGCGCCAGCAGGTCCGGGACAGGGAACACTGAAGCTTTCTTT	CASRSGTGNTEAFF
.	TRBV2	.	TRBJ2-2	TGTGCCACAAGGAGGCGAAACACCGGGGAGCTGTTTTTT	CATRRRNTGELFF
few	TRBV9	.	TRBJ2-2	TGTGCCAGCAGCGTGGGGGGACTCCAGCTTCTCACCGGGGAGCTGTTTTTT	CASSVGGLQLLTGELFF
.	TRBV29-1	.	TRBJ1-1	TGCAGCGTGGAGGAGCGTCTAATCACCCAGTCAAGAGCTTTCTTT	CSVEERLITQSRAFF
.	TRBV21-1	.	TRBJ2-7	TGTGCCAGCAGTCGACAGGGATGGCCATCCCCTTCCTACGAGCAGTACTTC	CASSRQGWPSPSYEQYF
.	TRBV29-1	.	TRBJ1-2	TGCAGCGTTATAGGCGGGAACTATGGCTACACCTTC	CSVIGGNYGYTF
.	TRBV28	TRBD1	TRBJ2-3	TGTGCCAGCAGTTCCCCAGGGGGCGGAGCAGATACGCAGTATTTT	CASSSPGGGADTQYF
.	TRBV27	TRBD1	TRBJ1-2	TGTGCCAGCAGCTCCGGGACAGGGGGGTTGGGTGGCTACACCTTC	CASSSGTGGLGGYTF
.	TRBV12-3/TRBV12-4	.	TRBJ1-4	TGTGCCAGCAGTTTAAGCGCCTATGAAAAACTGTTTTTT	CASSLSAYEKLFF
.	TRBV4-1	.	TRBJ2-5	TGCGCCAGCAGCCTCGGTCCTCAAGAGACCCAGTACTTC	CASSLGPQETQYF
few	TRBV5-1	.	TRBJ1-2	TGCGCCAGCAGCCTCAGGGAGGCCAACTATGGCTACACCTTC	CASSLREANYGYTF
once	TRBV5-1	TRBD2	TRBJ2-1	TGCGCCAGCAGTGCGGGACTAGCGGGAGGGAGGGGTGAGCAGTTCTTC	CASSAGLAGGRGEQFF
.	TRBV20-1	TRBD2	TRBJ2-1	TGCAGTGCTAGTTCTAGCGGGAGCAGGACCTACAATGAGCAGTTCTTC	CSASSSGSRTYNEQFF
.	TRBV6-1	TRBD2	TRBJ2-1	TGTGCCAGCAGTGAAATCCGGGGGGATGAGCAGTTCTTC	CASSEIRGDEQFF
.	TRBV6-5	.	TRBJ1-2	TGTGCCAGCAGTTACGACAAAGCCCCTTATGGCTACACCTTC	CASSYDKAPYGYTF
.	TRBV18	.	TRBJ2-5	TGTGCCAGCTCACCGCAGGACTCAGGGACCCAGTACTTC	CASSPQDSGTQYF
.	TRBV7-3	.	TRBJ2-2	TGTGCCAGCAGCTTTCGCAGGGGATTCACCGGGGAGCTGTTTTTT	CASSFRRGFTGELFF
.	TRBV4-2	TRBD1	TRBJ2-7	TGTGCCAGCAGCCAACAGGACAGGAGTCCCTACGAGCAGTACTTC	CASSQQDRSPYEQYF
.	TRBV20-1	TRBD2	TRBJ2-7	TGCAGTGCTAGTCGGCCTAGCGGGAGGGCCTACGAGCAGTACTTC	CSASRPSGRAYEQYF
few	TRBV6-1	.	TRBJ1-2	TGTGCCAGCAGTGAACCGGGTGACAGGCCCGATGGCTACACCTTC	CASSEPGDRPDGYTF
.	TRBV5-1	TRBD1	TRBJ2-5	TGCGCCAGCAGCTCCGGGACAGGGGATATTGAGGCCCAGTACTTC	CASSSGTGDIEAQYF
.	TRBV7-6	TRBD1	TRBJ2-7	TGTGCCAGCAGCTCCGGACAGGGGGCGAGCGAGCAGTACTTC	CASSSGQGASEQYF
few	TRBV5-1	.	TRBJ2-1	TGCGCCAGCAGCTTCGACAATGAGCAGTTCTTC	CASSFDNEQFF
.	TRBV6-5	.	TRBJ1-1	TGTGCCAGCACCCCCCGTCAGGGTTCACCTGAAGCTTTCTTT	CASTPRQGSPEAFF
.	TRBV11-3	TRBD1	TRBJ2-2	TGTGCCAGCAGCTCCCGGACAGGGTCACCCGGGGAGCTGTTTTTT	CASSSRTGSPGELFF
.	TRBV28	TRBD1	TRBJ2-1	TGTGCCAGCAGTGAACCAGGGGGACCCTACAATGAGCAGTTCTTC	CASSEPGGPYNEQFF
once	TRBV15	.	TRBJ1-3	TGTGCCACCAGCAGAGATGGGCTGGGAAACACCATATATTTT	CATSRDGLGNTIYF
once	TRBV7-9	TRBD1	TRBJ1-1	TGTGCCAGCAGCCCCCGACAGGGTGGGAACACTGAAGCTTTCTTT	CASSPRQGGNTEAFF
.	TRBV29-1	.	TRBJ2-3	TGCAGCGTTGGGACAGTTCCTCCCACAGATACGCAGTATTTT	CSVGTVPPTDTQYF